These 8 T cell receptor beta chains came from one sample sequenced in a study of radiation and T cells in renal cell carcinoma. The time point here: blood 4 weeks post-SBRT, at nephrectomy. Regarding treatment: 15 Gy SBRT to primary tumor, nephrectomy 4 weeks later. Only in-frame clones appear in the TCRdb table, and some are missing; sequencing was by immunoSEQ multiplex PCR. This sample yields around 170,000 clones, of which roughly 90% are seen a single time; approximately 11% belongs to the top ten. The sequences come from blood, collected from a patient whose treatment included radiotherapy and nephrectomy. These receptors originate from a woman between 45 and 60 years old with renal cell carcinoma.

The CDR3 DNA is TGCGCCAGCAGGAACGGGGGGAAGGAAGCTTTCTTT. Its protein is CASRNGGKEAFF. This sequence joins TRBV4-1 and TRBJ1-1, with a possible D match to TRBD1 (5 bases). CDR1 MGHRA and CDR2 YSYEKL come from the germline V gene. This CDR3 is 12 amino acids long. The V gene lost 6 bases and the J gene lost 8 bases, with 13 bases spanning the gap.

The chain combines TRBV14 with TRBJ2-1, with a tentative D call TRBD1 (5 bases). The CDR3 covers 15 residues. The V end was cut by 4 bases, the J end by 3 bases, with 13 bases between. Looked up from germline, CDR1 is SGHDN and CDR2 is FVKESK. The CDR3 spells CASSPRQRGYNEQFF. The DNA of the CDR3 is TGTGCCAGCAGCCCCCGACAGAGAGGCTACAATGAGCAGTTCTTC.

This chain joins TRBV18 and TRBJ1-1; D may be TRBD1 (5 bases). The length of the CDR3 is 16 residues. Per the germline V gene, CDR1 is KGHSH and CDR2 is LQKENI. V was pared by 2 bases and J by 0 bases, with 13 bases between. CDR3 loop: CASSPGLQGVNTEAFF. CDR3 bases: TGTGCCAGCTCACCAGGTCTTCAGGGTGTGAACACTGAAGCTTTCTTT.

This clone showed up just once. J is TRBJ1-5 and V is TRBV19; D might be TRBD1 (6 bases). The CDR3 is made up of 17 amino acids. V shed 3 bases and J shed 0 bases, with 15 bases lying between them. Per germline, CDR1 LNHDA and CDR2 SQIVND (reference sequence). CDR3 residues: CASSIPPTGDSNQPQHF. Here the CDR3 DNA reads TGTGCCAGTAGTATCCCTCCGACAGGAGATAGCAATCAGCCCCAGCATTTT.

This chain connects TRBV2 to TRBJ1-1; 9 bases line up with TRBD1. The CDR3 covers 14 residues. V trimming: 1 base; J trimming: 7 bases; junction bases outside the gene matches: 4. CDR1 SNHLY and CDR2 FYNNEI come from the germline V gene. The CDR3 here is CASSEGQGDIEAFF. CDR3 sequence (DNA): TGTGCCAGCAGTGAAGGACAGGGGGATATTGAAGCTTTCTTT.

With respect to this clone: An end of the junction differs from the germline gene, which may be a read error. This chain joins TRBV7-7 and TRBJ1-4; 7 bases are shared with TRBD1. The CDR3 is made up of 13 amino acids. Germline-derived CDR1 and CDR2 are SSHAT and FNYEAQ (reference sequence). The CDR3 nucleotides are TGTGCTAGCAGTACAGGGGAGTTCGAAAAACTGTTTTTT. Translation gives CASSTGEFEKLFF.

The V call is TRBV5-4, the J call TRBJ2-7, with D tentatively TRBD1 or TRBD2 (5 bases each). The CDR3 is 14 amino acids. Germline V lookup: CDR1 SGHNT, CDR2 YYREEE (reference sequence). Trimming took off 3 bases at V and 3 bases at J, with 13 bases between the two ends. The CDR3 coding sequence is TGTGCCAGCAGCTATCCGGGACGGGGCTACGAGCAGTACTTC. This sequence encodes CASSYPGRGYEQYF. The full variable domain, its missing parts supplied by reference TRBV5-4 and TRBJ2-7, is ETGVTQSPTHLIKTRGQQVTLRCSSQSGHNTVSWYQQALGQGPQFIFQYYREEENGRGNFPPRFSGLQFPNYSSELNVNALELDDSALYLCASSYPGRGYEQYFGPGTRLTVT.

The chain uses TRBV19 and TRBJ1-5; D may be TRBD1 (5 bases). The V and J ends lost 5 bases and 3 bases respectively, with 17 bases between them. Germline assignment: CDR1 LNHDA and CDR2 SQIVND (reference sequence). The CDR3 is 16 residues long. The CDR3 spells CASSDRGSAINQPQHF. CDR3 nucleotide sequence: TGTGCCAGTAGTGATCGGGGGTCCGCTATCAATCAGCCCCAGCATTTT.